This T cell receptor (beta chain) is from a study of T cell responses to AZD1222 COVID-19 vaccine. The CDR3 spans 15 residues. CDR1 is MNHEY and CDR2 is SMNVEV in the germline V gene (reference sequence). The germline V and J ends were trimmed by 1 base and 0 bases, with 9 bases remaining between them. A word on this clone: Antigen: not known.

Study-level points and caveats: Repertoires were collected only later (after the peak T cell response had occurred). Mapped onto spike, vaccine-associated CD4 TCRs spanned it and were dominant at 160-218 and 743-854. Among those given AZD1222, only five or six were seropositive at baseline.

Sequenced by immunoSEQ multiplex PCR; TCRdb stores in-frame clones only, minus some. The repertoire consists of more than 65,000 clones, with approximately 78% occurring once and the leading ten covering around 21%. Here the sequenced sample was peripheral blood, taken on day 0 of AZD1222 vaccination. The sequence came from an adult in good health. The chain has TRBV27 and TRBJ1-1; perhaps TRBD1 as D (5 bases). CDR3 sequence: CASSLWGVMNTEAFF. CDR3 nucleotides: TGTGCCAGCAGTTTATGGGGGGTCATGAACACTGAAGCTTTCTTT.